These 20 T cell receptor beta chains were sequenced from one sample in a study of cytomegalovirus exposure and HLA in healthy donors. Primers: 60 Vbeta forward and 13 Jbeta reverse. The method was immunoSEQ multiplex PCR; TCRdb's version includes in-frame clones alone and lacks a portion of them. The sample holds roughly 150,000 clones; roughly 79% are singletons and the top ten take 0.9% to 1.1%. Material for sequencing was PBMCs. These receptors all come from a woman in her thirties or forties in good health and CMV-seronegative.

This sequence joins TRBV10-3 and TRBJ2-7, with D possibly being TRBD2 (5 bases). Germline assignment: CDR1 ENHRY and CDR2 SYGVKD. The V end lost 0 bases, the J end lost 3 bases, and 12 bases lay between the germline ends. CDR3 length: 15 amino acids. CDR3 protein: CAISESTTTGYEQYF. CDR3 sequence (DNA): TGTGCCATCAGTGAGTCGACGACTACTGGCTACGAGCAGTACTTC.

This chain connects TRBV7-9 to TRBJ2-7; TRBD1 might be the D (5 bases). Germline CDR1 reads SEHNR; CDR2 reads FQNEAQ (reference sequence). Trimming cost V 2 bases and J 2 bases, with 10 bases left between them. This CDR3 has 14 amino acids. The CDR3 is CASSLSQGPYEQYF. The DNA for the CDR3 is TGTGCCAGCAGCTTATCTCAGGGCCCCTACGAGCAGTACTTC.

The chain combines TRBV28 with TRBJ1-2; 7 bases align to TRBD1. Trimming removed 2 bases from V and 3 bases from J; junction bases left unmatched: 0. The germline V gene encodes CDR1 MDHEN and CDR2 SYDVKM. CDR3 length: 13 amino acids. CDR3 in DNA: TGTGCCAGCAGTTTACAGGGGGACTATGGCTACACCTTC. It specifies CASSLQGDYGYTF.

The chain carries TRBV7-6 and TRBJ2-6; tentative D call: TRBD1 (6 bases). The germline V gene encodes CDR1 SGHVS and CDR2 FNYEAQ. Deletions cut 5 bases from V and 2 bases from J, with 16 bases between. CDR3 length: 17 amino acids. CDR3 coding DNA: TGTGCCAGCAGCATTGCTCAAGGACAGACTGGGGCCAACGTCCTGACTTTC. It codes for CASSIAQGQTGANVLTF.

This clone was seen once. The genes are TRBV28 and TRBJ2-5; tentative D call: TRBD2 (6 bases). The CDR3 is made up of 15 amino acids. Per germline, CDR1 MDHEN and CDR2 SYDVKM. V shed 8 bases and J shed 3 bases, with 19 bases lying between them. The DNA for the CDR3 is TGTGCCAGCCTCAAGGGTGGGGGGATCGAAGAGACCCAGTACTTC. Its translation is CASLKGGGIEETQYF. The full variable domain, in which reference TRBV28 and TRBJ2-5 provide the parts outside the CDR3, is DVKVTQSSRYLVKRTGEKVFLECVQDMDHENMFWYRQDPGLGLRLIYFSYDVKMKEKGDIPEGYSVSREKKERFSLILESASTNQTSMYLCASLKGGGIEETQYFGPGTRLLVL.

The V and J genes are TRBV7-9 and TRBJ2-7; D is perhaps TRBD1 (6 bases). This CDR3 is built from 13 residues. V lost 5 bases and J 3 bases, leaving 11 bases between the germline ends. The germline CDR1 and CDR2 sequences are SEHNR and FQNEAQ (reference sequence). CDR3 residues: CASSKQGSYEQYF. In nucleotides, the CDR3 is TGTGCCAGCAGCAAACAGGGTAGCTACGAGCAGTACTTC.

This sequence joins TRBV30 and TRBJ1-4; D unclear. Trimming pared 4 bases from V and 0 bases from J, leaving 9 bases between. This CDR3 is 14 amino acids long. Germline CDR1 GTSNPN, CDR2 SVGIG (reference sequence). CDR3 amino acids: CAWNRQATNEKLFF. CDR3 sequence (DNA): TGTGCCTGGAATCGGCAGGCAACTAATGAAAAACTGTTTTTT.

This chain uses TRBV29-1 with TRBJ1-5, with D tentatively TRBD1 (6 bases). The CDR3 has 11 amino acids. Trimming stripped 4 bases from V and 9 bases from J, with 10 bases between. Germline V CDR1 and CDR2: SQVTM, ANQGSEA. The CDR3 DNA sequence: TGCAGCGTTGCGGAAGGGGGGCCCCAGCATTTT. Protein: CSVAEGGPQHF. Together with reference TRBV29-1 and TRBJ1-5, the CDR3 gives the full variable domain: SAVISQKPSRDICQRGTSLTIQCQVDSQVTMMFWYRQQPGQSLTLIATANQGSEATYESGFVIDKFPISRPNLTFSTLTVSNMSPEDSSIYLCSVAEGGPQHFGDGTRLSIL.

The chain employs TRBV5-6 and TRBJ2-7, with TRBD2 matching 10 bases. This CDR3 spans 14 amino acids. Per the germline V gene, CDR1 is SGHDT and CDR2 is YYEEEE. With V trimmed by 2 bases and J by 7 bases, 6 bases remained unmatched. DNA for the CDR3: TGTGCCAGCAGCTTACTAGCGGGATCTGGGGAGCAGTACTTC. Amino acids: CASSLLAGSGEQYF.

The CDR3 DNA follows: TGTGCCAGCAGCGTTGACAGGGACACTGAAGCTTTCTTT. It encodes CASSVDRDTEAFF. This chain joins TRBV9 and TRBJ1-1; 7 positions agree with TRBD1. Germline loops: CDR1 SGDLS, CDR2 YYNGEE. The V and J ends lost 2 bases and 3 bases, in that order; junction bases with no gene match: 1. The length of the CDR3 is 13 residues.

The J gene is TRBJ1-3, the V gene TRBV9; D may be TRBD1 (5 bases). The CDR3 spans 16 residues. Trimming cost V 0 bases and J 0 bases, with 10 bases left between them. Per the germline V gene, CDR1 is SGDLS and CDR2 is YYNGEE. CDR3 coding DNA: TGTGCCAGCAGCGTAGGGGGCCTTAGCTCTGGAAACACCATATATTTT. Encoded protein: CASSVGGLSSGNTIYF.

The chain has TRBV7-6 and TRBJ2-7; 8 nucleotides align to TRBD2. In germline, CDR1 is SGHVS, CDR2 FNYEAQ. The CDR3 runs 15 residues. V gave up 1 base and J gave up 2 bases; unmatched junction bases: 4. The CDR3 is CASSLGSGSPYEQYF. The CDR3 nucleotides are TGTGCCAGCAGCTTAGGAAGCGGGAGCCCCTACGAGCAGTACTTC.

The chain has TRBV11-3 and TRBJ2-1; tentatively, D is TRBD2 (5 bases). V gave up 4 bases and J gave up 10 bases, with 11 bases separating them. Looked up from germline, CDR1 is SGHNT and CDR2 is YENEEA. The CDR3 is 12 residues long. The chain's CDR3 is CASSSIRGEQFF. The CDR3, as DNA: TGTGCCAGCAGCTCCATACGCGGGGAGCAGTTCTTC.

The V and J genes are TRBV28 and TRBJ2-5; 8 bases fit TRBD2. The CDR3 has 18 residues. V was clipped by 5 bases and J by 5 bases; unmatched bases: 19. Looked up from germline, CDR1 is MDHEN and CDR2 is SYDVKM. The CDR3: CASSLSPPGLAVAETQYF. The CDR3 nucleotides read TGTGCCAGCAGTCTAAGTCCTCCAGGACTAGCCGTCGCGGAGACCCAGTACTTC.

V gene TRBV25-1 combines with J gene TRBJ1-2; no firm D call. Germline V gives CDR1 MGHDK, CDR2 SYGVNS. Deletions cut 5 bases from V and 7 bases from J, with 14 bases between. This CDR3 is 13 amino acids long. The CDR3 DNA follows: TGTGCCAGCAGTTCGACAATGGGCAGTGGCTACACCTTC. It codes for CASSSTMGSGYTF.

The gene calls are TRBV28 and TRBJ1-1; TRBD1 agrees at 8 bases. Germline values: CDR1 MDHEN, CDR2 SYDVKM. This CDR3 is built from 15 residues. The ends lost 8 bases at V and 0 bases at J; junction bases unmatched: 8. Here the CDR3 reads CASWGRTGMNTEAFF. The CDR3 nucleotides read TGTGCCAGCTGGGGAAGGACAGGGATGAACACTGAAGCTTTCTTT.

V and J are TRBV27 and TRBJ2-5; 11 bases are shared with TRBD2. The length of the CDR3 is 18 residues. Germline CDR1 MNHEY, CDR2 SMNVEV (reference sequence). Trimming took 3 bases from V and 4 from J; bases not matched to a gene: 13. The CDR3, as DNA: TGTGCCAGCAGTTTGTTAGCGGGAGGGCCCTCAAGAGGAGAGACCCAGTACTTC. Amino acids: CASSLLAGGPSRGETQYF.

This chain links TRBV2 with TRBJ2-7; D is unclear. This CDR3 is built from 15 residues. Trimming removed 2 bases from V and 8 bases from J, with 19 bases in between. CDR1 and CDR2 from the germline V gene are SNHLY and FYNNEI. The CDR3 spells CASSENGWAGYQQYF. The DNA of the CDR3 is TGTGCCAGCAGTGAAAATGGGTGGGCAGGATACCAGCAGTACTTC.

In this sample, this clone turned up a few times. CDR3 amino acids: CASSSGTEGNTIYF. The CDR3 nucleotides read TGTGCCAGCAGCTCCGGGACAGAAGGAAACACCATATATTTT. The rearrangement uses TRBV27 and TRBJ1-3, with TRBD1 matching 7 bases. Germline trimming cut 6 bases from V and 4 bases from J; bases unmatched to any gene: 6. The CDR3 runs 14 residues. CDR1 is MNHEY, CDR2 SMNVEV, per germline (reference sequence).

The chain links TRBV6-6 to TRBJ1-5; a possible D gene is TRBD1 (6 bases). Trimming took 6 bases from V and 5 from J, leaving 11 bases between them. The germline CDR1 and CDR2 sequences are MNHNY and SVGAGI (reference sequence). CDR3 length: 13 residues. The chain's CDR3 is CASREGGDQPQHF. The CDR3 coding sequence is TGTGCCAGCAGGGAGGGGGGGGATCAGCCCCAGCATTTT.